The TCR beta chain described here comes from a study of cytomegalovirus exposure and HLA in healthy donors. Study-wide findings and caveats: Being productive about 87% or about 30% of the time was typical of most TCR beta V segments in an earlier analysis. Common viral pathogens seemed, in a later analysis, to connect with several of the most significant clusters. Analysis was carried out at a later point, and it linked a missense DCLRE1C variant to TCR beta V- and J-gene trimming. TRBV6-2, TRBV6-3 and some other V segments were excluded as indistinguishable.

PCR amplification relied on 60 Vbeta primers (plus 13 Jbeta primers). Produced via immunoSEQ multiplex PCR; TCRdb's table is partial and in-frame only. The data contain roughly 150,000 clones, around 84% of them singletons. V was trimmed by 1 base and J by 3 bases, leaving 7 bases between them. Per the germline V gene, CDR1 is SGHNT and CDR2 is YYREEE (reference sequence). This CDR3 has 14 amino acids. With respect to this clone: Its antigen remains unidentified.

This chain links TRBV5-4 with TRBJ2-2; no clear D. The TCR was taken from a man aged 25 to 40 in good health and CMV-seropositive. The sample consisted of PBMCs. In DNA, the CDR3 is TGTGCCAGCAGCTTGCACAGCTACACCGGGGAGCTGTTTTTT. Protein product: CASSLHSYTGELFF.